This T cell receptor beta chain was sequenced in a study of T cells in Graves' hyperthyroidism and ophthalmopathy. It was RNA transcripts that yielded the amplified TCR beta CDR3 regions. During a first-round RT-PCR of the TCR CDR3, the HTBI primer set was used. In TCRdb, the multiplex PCR reads were re-called with MiXCR into one record per CDR3 protein. The sample consists of 450,000 to 500,000 distinct CDR3 sequences, approximately 22% of them appearing once. The germline gives CDR1 DFQATT, CDR2 SNEGSKA (reference sequence). This CDR3 region has 13 residues. V lost 5 bases to trimming and J lost 3 bases, with 11 bases between them. This clonotype was seen a handful of times.

Sequencing was performed on blood. The TCR sequence derives from a woman aged 65 to 85 with Graves' ophthalmopathy. The V and J genes are TRBV20-1 and TRBJ1-5; D may be TRBD1 (6 bases). The chain's CDR3 is CSAQGSANQPQHF. The CDR3 bases are TGCAGTGCTCAGGGGTCCGCCAATCAGCCCCAGCATTTT.